These 27 T cell receptor beta chains share one sample of origin, sequenced in a study of blood T cell repertoires in COVID-19. The method was immunoSEQ multiplex PCR; TCRdb's version includes in-frame clones alone and lacks a portion of them. The table lists over 100,000 clones, 75% to 90% of them singletons, with 1.1% in the top ten. The sample consisted of peripheral blood. These receptors all stem from a human donor in a cohort sampled during active COVID-19.

This clone was detected a few times. The chain recombines TRBV19 with TRBJ2-6; the D is unclear. Per the germline V gene, CDR1 is LNHDA and CDR2 is SQIVND (reference sequence). This CDR3 contains 15 residues. Trimming took off 1 base at V and 0 bases at J, with 4 bases between the two ends. Here the CDR3 reads CASSIGASGANVLTF. CDR3 bases: TGTGCCAGTAGTATAGGGGCCTCTGGGGCCAACGTCCTGACTTTC.

The chain joins TRBV3-1 (or the pseudogene TRBV3-2) to TRBJ1-5, with 8 bases that match TRBD1. The CDR3 runs to 19 residues. Germline V gives CDR1 LGHDT, CDR2 YNNKEL (reference sequence). V dropped 3 bases and J dropped 0; count of bases not matched to a gene: 13. CDR3 DNA: TGTGCCAGCAGCCAGTCAGGGGGCTTTTTCGGGGATAGCAATCAGCCCCAGCATTTT. Amino acids: CASSQSGGFFGDSNQPQHF.

The chain uses TRBV6-5 and TRBJ1-1; 8 bases match TRBD1. This CDR3 has 13 residues. Germline lookup yields CDR1 MNHEY and CDR2 SVGAGI. J was trimmed by 4 bases and V by 6 bases; bases with no gene match: 4. The CDR3 sequence: CASSLDRGTEAFF. The CDR3 DNA reads as TGTGCCAGCAGCCTAGACAGGGGCACTGAAGCTTTCTTT.

This clone came up a few times. The chain joins TRBV7-9 to TRBJ1-2; the match to TRBD1 covers 12 bases. The CDR3 has 15 amino acids. CDR1 and CDR2 (germline): SEHNR, FQNEAQ (reference sequence). V lost 3 bases to trimming and J lost 6 bases; unmatched junction nucleotides: 5. The CDR3 DNA reads as TGTGCCAGCAGCTTGGCCGGGACAGGGGGCGATGGCTACACCTTC. The encoded protein is CASSLAGTGGDGYTF.

V gene TRBV19 combines with J gene TRBJ1-5, with 10 bases lining up with TRBD1. Germline-derived CDR1 and CDR2 are LNHDA and SQIVND (reference sequence). CDR3 length: 15 amino acids. Trimming cost V 7 bases and J 6 bases; bases outside gene matches: 9. The CDR3 region is CASTPGGTGVQPQHF. The DNA of the CDR3 is TGTGCCAGTACCCCGGGTGGGACAGGGGTTCAGCCCCAGCATTTT.

This chain connects TRBV3-1 (or the pseudogene TRBV3-2) to TRBJ1-2; D is undetermined. V was clipped by 2 bases and J by 6 bases, with 7 bases between them. Germline values: CDR1 LGHDT, CDR2 YNNKEL (reference sequence). The CDR3 sequence is 12 residues long. CDR3: CASSQLFDGYTF. CDR3 sequence (DNA): TGTGCCAGCAGCCAACTCTTTGATGGCTACACCTTC.

This rearrangement joins TRBV2 to TRBJ1-5, with 7 bases matching TRBD1. The germline CDR1 and CDR2 sequences are SNHLY and FYNNEI. Trimming cost V 5 bases and J 2 bases; bases outside gene matches: 12. The CDR3 length is 17 residues. The CDR3 here is CASSPTGTQIRNQPQHF. The CDR3 DNA reads as TGTGCCAGCAGTCCGACAGGGACCCAGATTCGCAATCAGCCCCAGCATTTT.

The rearrangement joins TRBV9 to TRBJ2-1, with 12 nucleotides matching TRBD2. Unmatched junction bases numbered 6, after V lost 4 bases and J lost 13 bases. The CDR3 extends over 13 amino acids. Germline V CDR1 and CDR2: SGDLS, YYNGEE. CDR3 DNA sequence: TGTGCCAGCAGCCCCCGGACTAGCGGGGAACAGTTCTTC. This encodes CASSPRTSGEQFF. Full variable domain (outside the CDR3, taken from reference TRBV9 and TRBJ2-1): DSGVTQTPKHLITATGQRVTLRCSPRSGDLSVYWYQQSLDQGLQFLIQYYNGEERAKGNILERFSAQQFPDLHSELNLSSLELGDSALYFCASSPRTSGEQFFGPGTRLTVL.

This rearrangement joins TRBV7-2 to TRBJ2-7; 8 nucleotides match TRBD2. This CDR3 contains 16 residues. Germline V gene sequence: CDR1 SGHTA, CDR2 FQGNSA. Trimming removed 5 bases from V and 7 bases from J; junction bases left unmatched: 16. The CDR3 DNA follows: TGTGCCAGCAGCCCCTCCCGGGGGGGTATTTGGAATGAGCAGTACTTC. This codes for CASSPSRGGIWNEQYF.

The chain recombines TRBV6-5 with TRBJ1-1; possible D gene TRBD1, 6 bases. Trimming removed 0 bases at V and 4 bases at J, with 6 bases between. Germline assignment: CDR1 MNHEY and CDR2 SVGAGI. The CDR3 contains 13 residues. The CDR3 coding sequence is TGTGCCAGCAGTTACTCAGGGGGCACTGAAGCTTTCTTT. This translates into CASSYSGGTEAFF.

This chain joins TRBV9 and TRBJ1-1; D is perhaps TRBD1 (5 bases). V was cut by 1 base and J by 7 bases, with 14 bases left in between. The CDR3 spans 14 residues. Germline V gene lookup returns CDR1 SGDLS and CDR2 YYNGEE. The CDR3 coding sequence is TGTGCCAGCAGCGTAAGTGCAGGGTCCGGTGAAGCTTTCTTT. This encodes CASSVSAGSGEAFF.

The chain uses TRBV7-3 and TRBJ2-5, with TRBD1 matching over 10 bases. The germline gives CDR1 SGHTA, CDR2 FQGTGA. With 1 base clipped from V and 3 bases from J, the junction kept 11 bases outside the gene matches. CDR3 size: 18 residues. CDR3 loop: CASSLSALGTGEKETQYF. The CDR3 DNA is TGTGCCAGCAGCTTAAGTGCTCTAGGGACAGGGGAAAAAGAGACCCAGTACTTC.

This CDR3 is CASSSGNQPQHF. The CDR3 bases are TGTGCCAGTAGTTCAGGAAATCAGCCCCAGCATTTT. The V call is TRBV19, the J call TRBJ1-5; D is ambiguous. The CDR3 contains 12 residues. The germline CDR1 and CDR2 sequences are LNHDA and SQIVND (reference sequence). The germline V and J ends were trimmed by 5 bases and 4 bases, with 6 bases remaining between them.

The chain couples TRBV27 to TRBJ2-3; 7 nucleotides align to TRBD1. This CDR3 is 17 amino acids long. J gave up 2 bases and V 3 bases, and 11 bases lay outside the gene matches. CDR1 and CDR2 from the germline V gene are MNHEY and SMNVEV (reference sequence). Here the CDR3 DNA reads TGTGCCAGCAGTTTGACTCCCCCCGGGACAGTCACAGATACGCAGTATTTT. This translates into CASSLTPPGTVTDTQYF.

This chain connects TRBV3-1 (or the pseudogene TRBV3-2) to TRBJ2-3, with TRBD2 matching 7 bases. The germline V gene encodes CDR1 LGHDT and CDR2 YNNKEL (reference sequence). The CDR3 length is 14 residues. After removal of 3 bases from V and 3 bases from J, the junction contained 3 bases not matched to a gene. This CDR3 is CASSQWGGTDTQYF. The DNA of the CDR3 is TGTGCCAGCAGCCAGTGGGGGGGAACAGATACGCAGTATTTT.

V gene TRBV5-1 combines with J gene TRBJ1-1; the D gene is possibly TRBD1 (6 bases). Trimming removed 4 bases from V and 3 bases from J, with 16 bases in between. CDR3 length: 15 residues. The germline V gene encodes CDR1 SGHRS and CDR2 YFSETQ. The CDR3 loop is CASSGRGGEDTEAFF. CDR3 coding DNA: TGCGCCAGCAGCGGACGGGGGGGCGAGGACACTGAAGCTTTCTTT.

The genes are TRBV7-9 and TRBJ2-6, with a possible D match to TRBD1 (8 bases). Germline CDR1 and CDR2: SEHNR and FQNEAQ (reference sequence). The CDR3 sequence is 18 residues long. Trimming pared 2 bases from V and 4 bases from J, leaving 18 bases between. In DNA, the CDR3 is TGTGCCAGCAGCTTATCAACAGGGGGGGCGGTGGGGGCCAACGTCCTGACTTTC. As protein: CASSLSTGGAVGANVLTF.

This clone was counted between two and nine times. V and J are TRBV7-9 and TRBJ2-3, with 7 nucleotides matching TRBD2. The CDR3 length is 16 residues. CDR1 and CDR2 (germline): SEHNR, FQNEAQ (reference sequence). The junction had 13 bases not matched to a gene; V was cut back by 4 bases and J by 6 bases. CDR3 loop: CASSSRLGLVEDTQYF. CDR3 DNA: TGTGCCAGCAGCTCAAGACTCGGACTAGTGGAGGATACGCAGTATTTT.

This rearrangement joins TRBV2 to TRBJ1-1, with a weak D call TRBD1 (6 bases). The CDR3 runs to 13 residues. The ends were cut back, 6 bases at V and 5 bases at J, with 13 bases in the middle. Per the germline V gene, CDR1 is SNHLY and CDR2 is FYNNEI. The DNA for the CDR3 is TGTGCCAGCAGGGACACAGGGAGAACTGAAGCTTTCTTT. It translates to CASRDTGRTEAFF.

The chain joins TRBV4-1 to TRBJ2-2; tentative D call: TRBD2 (6 bases). The CDR3 extends over 16 amino acids. The V end lost 0 bases, the J end lost 5 bases, and 13 bases lay between the germline ends. The germline gives CDR1 MGHRA, CDR2 YSYEKL. This CDR3 is CASSQDGAGRTGELFF. Here the CDR3 DNA reads TGCGCCAGCAGCCAAGATGGCGCAGGGAGGACCGGGGAGCTGTTTTTT.

The chain recombines TRBV5-5 with TRBJ2-7; D possibly corresponds to TRBD1 (6 bases). This CDR3 is 14 amino acids long. With 4 bases removed from V and 4 bases from J, the gap between germline ends came to 15 bases. Germline-derived CDR1 and CDR2 are SGHKS and YYEKEE (reference sequence). For the CDR3, the DNA is TGTGCCAGCAGCGCGCGAACAGGGTTATACGAGCAGTACTTC. Amino acid sequence: CASSARTGLYEQYF.

The chain employs TRBV18 and TRBJ1-4; a weak D match, TRBD1 (5 bases). Looked up from germline, CDR1 is KGHSH and CDR2 is LQKENI. V was pared by 1 base and J by 2 bases, with 8 bases between. This CDR3 is built from 15 residues. The CDR3 DNA reads as TGTGCCAGCTCACCACGTGACAGCACTAATGAAAAACTGTTTTTT. This translates into CASSPRDSTNEKLFF.

The CDR3 here is CASSLGTSGGAIDEQFF. The CDR3 DNA sequence: TGCGCCAGCAGCTTGGGGACTAGCGGGGGGGCCATCGATGAGCAGTTCTTC. The chain uses TRBV5-1 and TRBJ2-1; 15 bases map to TRBD2. With V trimmed by 0 bases and J by 8 bases, 6 bases remained unmatched. Germline V gene lookup returns CDR1 SGHRS and CDR2 YFSETQ. CDR3 length: 17 amino acids.

This chain uses TRBV5-1 with TRBJ2-1, with 9 bases matching TRBD1. V lost 0 bases to trimming and J lost 4 bases; unmatched junction nucleotides: 2. CDR3 size: 15 residues. Germline assignment: CDR1 SGHRS and CDR2 YFSETQ. For the CDR3, the DNA is TGCGCCAGCAGCTTGGCGGGGACAGGGTACAATGAGCAGTTCTTC. It specifies CASSLAGTGYNEQFF. Filled out from reference TRBV5-1 and TRBJ2-1, the complete variable domain reads KAGVTQTPRYLIKTRGQQVTLSCSPISGHRSVSWYQQTPGQGLQFLFEYFSETQRNKGNFPGRFSGRQFSNSRSEMNVSTLELGDSALYLCASSLAGTGYNEQFFGPGTRLTVL.

The rearrangement links TRBV7-2 to TRBJ1-2; D might be TRBD1 (6 bases). The CDR3 runs to 13 residues. Between the trimmed V and J ends, which lost 5 bases and 4 bases, there was a span of 11 bases. CDR1 and CDR2 (germline): SGHTA, FQGNSA. The chain's CDR3 is CASSPGQTYGYTF. The CDR3 bases are TGTGCCAGCAGCCCAGGACAGACCTATGGCTACACCTTC.

This chain links TRBV11-2 with TRBJ1-6; D might be TRBD1 (5 bases). The length of the CDR3 is 17 residues. CDR1 is SGHAT and CDR2 is FQNNGV in the germline V gene. Trimming shortened V by 1 base and J by 4 bases, and 14 bases separated the two germline ends. CDR3 loop: CASSLGQGWGYNSPLHF. The DNA for the CDR3 is TGTGCCAGCAGCTTAGGGCAGGGCTGGGGTTATAATTCACCCCTCCACTTT.

With respect to this clone: This same CDR3 is encoded by further DNA sequences in the sample. The rearrangement uses TRBV6-6 and TRBJ2-5; TRBD1 aligns across 8 bases. CDR3 length: 15 residues. V dropped 0 bases and J dropped 1; count of bases not matched to a gene: 1. Germline loops: CDR1 MNHNY, CDR2 SVGAGI (reference sequence). The CDR3 DNA is TGTGCCAGCAGTTACTCCGGACAGGGCCAAGAGACCCAGTACTTC. Protein product: CASSYSGQGQETQYF.